This T cell receptor beta chain was sequenced during a study of blood T cells in healthy people across ages. This clonotype was counted many times. The antigen is unknown. For the second PCR, which ran for roughly 6 to 12 cycles, a sample-barcoded 5' primer and a J-beta primer mix were used. TCRdb independently ran MiXCR on the 5' RACE reads; one entry per CDR3 protein. The sample has approximately 810,000 distinct CDR3 sequences, under 40% seen once; the top ten hold approximately 13%. Whenever a sample was processed, at least 6 million PBMCs were isolated. Study observations and caveats: Higher diversity and more naive CD4+ cells were features of long-lived donors, compared to aged donors.

This CDR3 region has 15 residues. The V end lost 4 bases, the J end lost 3 bases, and 18 bases lay between the germline ends. Germline V gives CDR1 DFQATT, CDR2 SNEGSKA (reference sequence). The sequence derives from a man younger than 35 in good health. Sequences were obtained from blood. The rearrangement joins TRBV20-1 to TRBJ2-5; a weak D match, TRBD1 (6 bases). The chain's CDR3 is CSAIPRDTRKETQYF. The DNA of the CDR3 is TGCAGTGCTATCCCCCGGGACACGAGAAAAGAGACCCAGTACTTC.